This T cell receptor beta chain was documented in a study of regulatory T cells in long-lasting Graves disease. According to the study, TCR beta libraries were built with iRepertoire HTBI primers and CDR3-region Arm-PCR. Via MiXCR, TCRdb re-called the multiplex PCR reads, giving one row per CDR3 protein. The table includes hundreds of thousands of distinct CDR3 sequences, about 15% detected once. Germline-derived CDR1 and CDR2 are GTSNPN and SVGIG (reference sequence). Between the trimmed V and J ends, which lost 7 bases and 3 bases, there was a span of 10 bases. CDR3 length: 12 amino acids. The time point: newly diagnosed GD, antithyroid drugs for less than 3 months. Extracted PBMC RNA gave rise to the TCR library. These data were likewise used in another study, on T cells in Graves' hyperthyroidism and ophthalmopathy.

The specimen was peripheral blood mononuclear cells (PBMCs), collected at new diagnosis, from a patient treated with antithyroid drugs. The TCR originated in a woman between 25 and 40 years old with Graves disease. The V call is TRBV30, the J call TRBJ1-5; D remains ambiguous. CDR3 sequence: CAYRDYNQPQHF. CDR3 nucleotides: TGTGCCTACCGGGATTACAATCAGCCCCAGCATTTT.